This T cell receptor (beta chain) was captured by sequencing in a study of cytomegalovirus exposure and HLA in healthy donors. About the study: A previous analysis identified 95 million to 130 million unique TCR beta sequences derived from 180 million or so T cells. Study-level findings and limits: The availability of immune exposure information extended only to CMV serostatus. Evidence from a later analysis indicated that most CMV-associated TCR beta chains looked HLA-restricted. A later examination showed that TCR association rates differed by HLA locus, with DRB1 most and HLA-C fewest.

The CDR3 contains 16 residues. CDR1 SGHDT and CDR2 YYEEEE come from the germline V gene. Trimming removed 3 bases from V and 5 bases from J; junction bases left unmatched: 5. Amplification used 60 Vbeta primers and 13 Jbeta primers. Using immunoSEQ multiplex PCR, the repertoire was profiled, and TCRdb retains in-frame clones only, with some absent. The sample yields some 85,000 clones, about 88% seen once. This clone was seen only once. Its antigen remains unknown. The V call is TRBV5-6, the J call TRBJ2-3; 14 bases match TRBD2. Sequences were obtained from PBMCs. This sequence originates from a man between 18 and 35 years old in good health and CMV-seronegative. The CDR3 DNA is TGTGCCAGCAGCTCAGGGACTAGCGGGAGACGAGATACGCAGTATTTT. The encoded protein is CASSSGTSGRRDTQYF.